One and the same sample provided the 3 T cell receptor beta chains below, sequenced in a study of human CD8 memory T cell subsets. Production of TCR beta libraries used UMI-labeled 5' RACE as the method. TCRdb reprocessed the 5' RACE reads; each CDR3 protein has one entry and no DNA is given. The sample spans 9,500 to 12,000 distinct CDR3 sequences; the ten largest clones claim about a sixth. Source material: CD8+ T cells from PBMCs. These TCRs come from a human donor in good health.

This chain's CDR3 is CASSLRASGWGTDTQYF. The chain employs TRBV5-5 and TRBJ2-3; there is no DNA to check the TCRdb D call of TRBD2. The CDR3 extends over 17 amino acids. Germline V lookup: CDR1 SGHKS, CDR2 YYEKEE (reference sequence).

The gene calls are TRBV3-1 and TRBJ2-3. This CDR3 comprises 13 residues. CDR1 and CDR2 (germline): LGHDT, YNNKEL (reference sequence). CDR3 loop: CASSQFSTDTQYF.

The V call is TRBV15, the J call TRBJ2-7; TCRdb selects TRBD2, and the lack of DNA leaves this call unchecked. The CDR3 covers 15 residues. Germline V gene data show CDR1 as LNHNV and CDR2 as YYDKDF (reference sequence). CDR3 amino acids: CATSARTSGSNEQYF.